This note documents a single T cell receptor beta chain sequence. Its specificity is unknown. Germline values: CDR1 MNHEY, CDR2 SMNVEV (reference sequence). Trimming took 3 bases from V and 3 from J; bases not matched to a gene: 8. The CDR3 consists of 16 residues. The repertoire was sequenced with immunoSEQ multiplex PCR; TCRdb's copy has only in-frame clones and lacks some. This sample yields 2 million to 2.5 million clones, of which approximately 96% are seen a single time; more than 0.1% belongs to the top ten. The data are from a study of shared clonotypes between healthy human individuals. At the level of the study: Per donor, three plates held CD4 naive cells, three held CD4 memory, two held CD8 naive and one held CD8 memory. Study-wide findings and caveats: Shared across a few donors were roughly 5.3% of the naive CD4 clonotypes.

The chain uses TRBV27 and TRBJ1-2, with 9 bases matching TRBD1. The origin of this receptor is a man in his late teens or twenties in good health. The specimen sequenced was naive CD4+ T cells sorted from blood. Subset indicated: CD45RA+ positively selected. The CDR3 protein is CASSLTGQGQHYGYTF. The CDR3 DNA follows: TGTGCCAGCAGTTTGACGGGACAGGGTCAACACTATGGCTACACCTTC.